This T cell receptor (beta chain) came from a study of T cell clonotyping in hematopoietic cell transplantation. General study findings and limits: Pathologically expanded recipient clonotypes increased progressively from day 30 to day 180 as diversity fell.

The CDR3 length is 15 residues. Germline values: CDR1 MDHEN, CDR2 SYDVKM. The junction had 6 bases not matched to a gene; V was cut back by 6 bases and J by 3 bases. Comment on this clone: Its antigen is still unknown.

Produced via immunoSEQ multiplex PCR; TCRdb's table is partial and in-frame only. The repertoire has about 69,000 clones, about 94% of them found once; the top ten carry roughly 1.7%. Sequencing was done on a sample of peripheral blood mononuclear cells. The rearrangement joins TRBV28 to TRBJ2-3, with 10 bases aligning to TRBD1. The sequence came from a man aged 50 to 59 in good health. Some clones in this sample may be carry-over from other donors' samples. CDR3 bases: TGTGCCAGCAGCCTCGACAGGGGGCAAACAGATACGCAGTATTTT. It translates to CASSLDRGQTDTQYF.